The sequence of this TCR beta chain was determined in a study of T-cell memory formation after mild COVID-19. Looking at the study overall: TCR clustering was largely donor specific. Regarding the study as a whole: Pre-infection memory carried some responding clones, suggesting that cross-reactive memory joined. Later expanders leaned toward CD4+, whereas clones contracting from day 15 to 85 were balanced CD4/CD8.

TCRdb re-derived calls from the 5' RACE reads in MiXCR, one entry per CDR3 protein. The sample contains 450,000 or so distinct CDR3 sequences, 20% of which appear only once. Germline CDR1 is SGDLS and CDR2 is YYNGEE. The CDR3 spans 14 residues. The germline V and J ends were trimmed by 3 bases and 2 bases, with 10 bases remaining between them. This clonotype was counted only a few times. Its antigen is not identified. Material: PBMCs or a T cell subset sorted from them (not recorded which). This receptor was identified in an adult woman who had mild COVID-19 (a few samples of this study predate the infection). Cell type and time point are not known. The chain joins TRBV9 to TRBJ2-3, with a possible D match to TRBD1 (6 bases). Here the CDR3 reads CASSGGRNTDTQYF. CDR3 DNA: TGTGCCAGCAGCGGGGGGCGAAACACAGATACGCAGTATTTT.